What follows are 3 T cell receptor beta chains derived from one specimen sequenced in a study of response to subunit inactivated influenza vaccine. TCRdb fed the RT-PCR reads into MiXCR, producing one record per CDR3 protein. The table has about 540,000 distinct CDR3 sequences, roughly 25% seen once; the top ten hold approximately 3%. Separately, the same data were catalogued under a study of T cells expressing NK-cell markers. That study reports: For TCR beta, cDNA was produced by 5'RACE template switching with UMIs.

The sample was CD4+ T cells sorted from PBMCs, taken about 13 days after vaccination. The receptors here all came from a man aged 45-65 years who received an inactivated influenza vaccine.

This rearrangement joins TRBV19 to TRBJ2-7; TRBD1 matches 9 bases. J was trimmed by 3 bases and V by 5 bases; bases with no gene match: 8. CDR1 is LNHDA, CDR2 SQIVND, per germline (reference sequence). The CDR3 sequence is 15 residues long. CDR3 nucleotides: TGTGCCAGTAGTCCCCTGGGACAGGGAATCTACGAGCAGTACTTC. This sequence encodes CASSPLGQGIYEQYF.

Only a few counts were recorded for this clonotype. This sequence joins TRBV7-3 and TRBJ2-1; D is ambiguous. The CDR3 totals 14 residues. Trimming removed 0 bases at V and 5 bases at J, with 8 bases between. Germline CDR1 is SGHTA and CDR2 is FQGTGA. The chain's CDR3 is CASSLTFTDNEQFF. The CDR3 DNA follows: TGTGCCAGCAGCTTAACGTTCACGGACAATGAGCAGTTCTTC.

This chain connects TRBV20-1 to TRBJ1-4, with 7 bases fitting TRBD1. The J segment lost 8 bases and the V segment lost 0 bases, leaving 9 bases of the junction unmatched. This CDR3 comprises 15 residues. Germline V gene data show CDR1 as DFQATT and CDR2 as SNEGSKA (reference sequence). The chain's CDR3 is CSARDDRVFREKLFF. The CDR3 DNA reads TGCAGTGCTAGAGATGACAGGGTCTTTCGAGAAAAACTGTTTTTT.